This T cell receptor beta chain was documented in a study of blood T cell repertoires in COVID-19 (dated by TCRdb to 2020 to 2021). Concerning the study at large: Samples from collaborators originated in the United States, Italy and Spain and spanned both the acute and convalescent phases of COVID-19. The prospective study material was composed of cDNA or gDNA derived from T cells, B-cell-depleted T cells, or PBMCs. Deeply sampled blood TCRbeta repertoires from subjects exposed to, actively infected with, or recovered from COVID-19 were included in the dataset. The repertoires were released in a freely available public database intended as a resource for research on the immune response to SARS-CoV-2. The samples were drawn from the first 160 participants of the ongoing ImmuneRACE study and from under 1,500 subjects provided by 6 global collaborators. A de-identified subject ID, COVID-19 status, age in years and sex were almost always included in the sample metadata. Where HLA class I and class II types were available, the types were taken from metadata supplied by the sample provider, not from assay-based typing. Study-wide conclusions, independent of this receptor: How much clinical and demographic metadata was included differed by source and by participant, and the metadata was provided uncurated.

The germline V gene specifies SGDLS as CDR1 and YYNGEE as CDR2. The CDR3 numbers 13 residues from cysteine through phenylalanine. Only the CDR3 DNA stays, 39 bases, in frame from base 1. V gives up 3 bases and J gives up 12 bases, and the segment between their germline ends measures 19 bases. Participants in the prospective study were enrolled through a virtual design, were aged about 18 to 90 years, and lived in fewer than 30 United States geographic areas. To assign participants to cohorts, the prospective study relied on clinical history that participants themselves reported in a screening survey and a study questionnaire. Each participant in the prospective study had whole blood, serum and a nasopharyngeal or oropharyngeal swab collected by mobile phlebotomists. Participants in the prospective study had the option to provide additional blood draws and questionnaires over a roughly two-month period. Blood samples from the prospective study were shipped frozen or at room temperature prior to DNA extraction.

TCRbeta CDR3 regions were amplified from genomic DNA by means of the immunoSEQ Assay, a bias-controlled multiplex PCR. As for how the authors treated the data: Within the assay, amplification of reference gene primers was used to estimate how many nucleated cells each sample contained. Sequence reads were collapsed and filtered to measure the absolute abundance of every unique TCRbeta CDR3 rearrangement. For each sample, productive Simpson clonality was calculated as the square root of Simpson's diversity index across productive rearrangements. Held by TCRdb, this immuneACCESS table contains in-frame sequences only and omits some clones. Under half of the omission traces to an unresolved V gene where checked; the cause of the rest is unknown. The DNA was the basis for D and trimming; V, J and clone size are from that table. Across this sample there are nearly 250,000 clones, with roughly 85% seen only once. Around 10% of the sample comes from the top ten.

About this clone: There is no known antigen for this receptor. The input lacks base qualities; no much larger clone sits a single base away.

The sequence joins TRBV9 to TRBJ2-7; TRBD1 might be the D gene, on 6 matching bases. Sequencing was carried out using PBMCs or T cells enriched from blood (not recorded which). The receptor comes from a woman in her 50s with acute COVID-19. The DNA sequence follows: TGTGCCAGCAGCGACCAAAGGGGGAAGCGTATGTACTTC. Protein translation: CASSDQRGKRMYF.